The present entry profiles one TCR beta chain with its context. Its matching antigen is unknown. Indicated time point: newly diagnosed, previously untreated cHL patient sample. The CD4+ T cells used were purified from thawed PBMCs through magnetic negative selection. Serving as comparison were PBMCs from newly diagnosed, untreated classical Hodgkin lymphoma, which were sequenced alongside the relapsed/refractory trial patients. The entry originates in a study of PD-1 blockade in classical Hodgkin lymphoma. Study-wide results and caveats: Possibly reflecting disease activity or prior therapy, repertoire differences have causes that remain undefined.

Germline CDR1 MNHEY, CDR2 SVGAGI. V shed 2 bases, J shed 12 bases, and the junction held 2 bases outside the gene matches. The CDR3 totals 12 residues. The protocol was immunoSEQ multiplex PCR, while the TCRdb copy is restricted to in-frame clones and leaves out a portion. The sample has 30,000 to 40,000 clones; about 89% are singletons. The chain is built from TRBV6-5 and TRBJ2-1, with 9 bases that match TRBD1. This sequence originates from a human donor with classical Hodgkin lymphoma. Sequencing used CD4+ T cells from blood. This CDR3 reads CASSYPGQGQFF. The CDR3 DNA follows: TGTGCCAGCAGTTACCCGGGACAGGGGCAGTTCTTC.